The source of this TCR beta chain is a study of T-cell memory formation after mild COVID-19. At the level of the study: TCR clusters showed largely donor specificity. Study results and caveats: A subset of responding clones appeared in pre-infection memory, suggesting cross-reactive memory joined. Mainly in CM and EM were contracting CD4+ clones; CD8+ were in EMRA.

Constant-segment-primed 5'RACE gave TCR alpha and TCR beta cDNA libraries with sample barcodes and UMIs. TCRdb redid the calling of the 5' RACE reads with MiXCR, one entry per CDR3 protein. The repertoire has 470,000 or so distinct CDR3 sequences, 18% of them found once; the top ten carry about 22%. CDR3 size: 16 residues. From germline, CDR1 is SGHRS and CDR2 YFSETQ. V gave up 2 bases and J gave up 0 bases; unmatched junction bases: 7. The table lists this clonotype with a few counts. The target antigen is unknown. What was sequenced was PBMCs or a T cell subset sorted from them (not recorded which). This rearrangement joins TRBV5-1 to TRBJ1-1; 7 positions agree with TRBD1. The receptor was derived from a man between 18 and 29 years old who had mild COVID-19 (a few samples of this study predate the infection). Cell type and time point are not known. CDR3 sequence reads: CASSLAGTVMNTEAFF. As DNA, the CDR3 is TGCGCCAGCAGCTTAGCCGGGACAGTTATGAACACTGAAGCTTTCTTT.